This T cell receptor (beta chain) was recorded in a study of T cell responses to AZD1222 COVID-19 vaccine. TCRdb's copy holds only in-frame clones and misses some; the assay was immunoSEQ multiplex PCR. Of over 100,000 clones detected, 80% to 90% appear once; the ten largest clones hold around 4.6%. This CDR3 is built from 16 residues. The germline V and J ends were trimmed by 5 bases and 0 bases, with 17 bases remaining between them. CDR1 and CDR2 from the germline V gene are KGHSH and LQKENI. Sample: peripheral blood, taken 28 days after the second AZD1222 dose. The V and J genes are TRBV18 and TRBJ2-7; no reliable D call. The TCR originated in an adult who received the AZD1222 COVID-19 vaccine. The CDR3 DNA is TGTGCCAGCTCATTCGAACCTCTGATGACCTCCTACGAGCAGTACTTC. Its protein product is CASSFEPLMTSYEQYF.